This T cell receptor beta chain emerged from a study of blood T cells in healthy people across ages. Study outcomes and limitations: Diversity estimates from one million T cells were considered underestimates. The recorded TCR beta diversity per million T cells decreased in a roughly linear manner with age.

Combining a sample-barcoded 5' primer with a J-beta primer mix, a second PCR ran for roughly 6 to 12 cycles. Each CDR3 protein is one row after TCRdb ran MiXCR on the 5' RACE reads. This sample has about 650,000 distinct CDR3 sequences, with more than 45% found just once. Remarks on this clonotype: The antigen is not known.

The study isolated at least 6 million PBMCs from each sample. The V gene lost 6 bases and the J gene lost 7 bases, with 16 bases spanning the gap. The CDR3 has 13 amino acids. The germline V gene encodes CDR1 MNHEY and CDR2 SMNVEV (reference sequence). Specimen: blood. The receptor was derived from a woman over 75 in good health. The rearrangement joins TRBV27 to TRBJ2-7; D possibly uses TRBD1 or TRBD2 (5 bases each). CDR3 DNA: TGTGCCAGCAGAGGGACGGTACTAGGGGAGCAGTACTTC. It yields the protein CASRGTVLGEQYF.